Listed below are T cell receptor beta chains from one sample, sequenced in a study of glioma-infiltrating T cells after dendritic cell vaccination. This table comes from immunoSEQ multiplex PCR, and its TCRdb copy is limited to in-frame clones, with some not included. The profile shows 80,000 to 100,000 clones, around 80% of them singletons. Sample: blood, taken after dendritic cell vaccination. These receptors were taken from a human donor with glioblastoma. The CDR3 runs from the conserved cysteine through the conserved F or W. D genes are given only for firm matches.

CDR3,D,V,length,J
CASSPGGPYEQYF,-,TRBV27,13,TRBJ2-7
CASSIAGGPGEAQYF,TRBD2,TRBV5-4,15,TRBJ2-3
CASRFGTEPSEQYF,TRBD1,TRBV5-1,14,TRBJ2-7
CASSLVGSTDTQYF,-,TRBV5-4,14,TRBJ2-3
CASSLAGTGSFDIQYF,-,TRBV5-1,16,TRBJ2-4
CASSLGAGRDGTQYF,-,TRBV5-6,15,TRBJ2-5
CASSRQGAGGYTF,TRBD1,TRBV6-5,13,TRBJ1-2
CASSVLQGVSTDTQYF,TRBD1,TRBV6-1,16,TRBJ2-3
CATSRDLASYYEQYF,-,TRBV15,15,TRBJ2-7
CASSVTGLAEPQYF,TRBD2,TRBV28,14,TRBJ2-5